The TCR beta chain under discussion was sequenced for a study of PD-L1 blockade in urothelial cancer. Study in general: Samples of blood were analyzed 3 weeks (second dose) and 6 weeks after treatment start.

The germline V gene has CDR1 SGDLS and CDR2 YYNGEE. The V end lost 3 bases, the J end lost 4 bases, and 16 bases lay between the germline ends. The CDR3 sequence is 16 residues long. Libraries were prepared by immunoSEQ multiplex PCR; TCRdb keeps only in-frame clonotypes and omits some of them. Found here are about 95,000 clones, about nine tenths of them singletons; the top ten hold 2% to 2.5%. As to time point: pretreatment peripheral blood. Patients had locally advanced or metastatic urothelial carcinoma. This clonotype was obtained from a man in his sixties with urothelial cancer. The chain recombines TRBV9 with TRBJ2-2, with a weak D call TRBD1 (7 bases). Sequences were derived from PBMCs, sampled around atezolizumab (anti-PD-L1) treatment. The CDR3 sequence is CASSGGTAPSTGELFF. The DNA for the CDR3 is TGTGCCAGCAGCGGCGGGACAGCTCCGAGCACCGGGGAGCTGTTTTTT.